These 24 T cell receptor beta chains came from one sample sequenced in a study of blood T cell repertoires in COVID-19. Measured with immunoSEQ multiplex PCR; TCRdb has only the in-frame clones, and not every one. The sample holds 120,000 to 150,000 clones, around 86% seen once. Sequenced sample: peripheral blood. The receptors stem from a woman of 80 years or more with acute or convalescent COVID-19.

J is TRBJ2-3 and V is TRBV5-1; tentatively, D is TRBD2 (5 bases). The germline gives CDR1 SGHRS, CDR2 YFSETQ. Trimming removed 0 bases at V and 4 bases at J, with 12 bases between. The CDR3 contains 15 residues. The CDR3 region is CASSLERVGPDTQYF. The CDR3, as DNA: TGCGCCAGCAGCTTGGAGAGGGTGGGCCCAGATACGCAGTATTTT.

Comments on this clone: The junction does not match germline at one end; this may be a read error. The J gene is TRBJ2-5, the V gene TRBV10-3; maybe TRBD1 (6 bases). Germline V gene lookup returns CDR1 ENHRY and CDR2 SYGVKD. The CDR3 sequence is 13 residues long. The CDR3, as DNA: TGTGCCATCAGTGGGGGGCAGGGAGAGACCCAATACTTC. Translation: CAISGGQGETQYF.

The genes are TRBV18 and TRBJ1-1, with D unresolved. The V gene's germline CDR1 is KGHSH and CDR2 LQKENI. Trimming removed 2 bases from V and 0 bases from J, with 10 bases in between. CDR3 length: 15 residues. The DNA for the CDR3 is TGTGCCAGCTCACCATCAACTTTGATGAACACTGAAGCTTTCTTT. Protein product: CASSPSTLMNTEAFF.

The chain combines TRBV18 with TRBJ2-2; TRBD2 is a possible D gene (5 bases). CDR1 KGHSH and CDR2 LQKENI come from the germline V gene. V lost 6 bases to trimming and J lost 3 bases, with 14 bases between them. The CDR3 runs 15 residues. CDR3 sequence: CASSFGSGHTGELFF. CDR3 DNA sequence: TGTGCCAGCTCCTTCGGAAGCGGTCACACCGGGGAGCTGTTTTTT. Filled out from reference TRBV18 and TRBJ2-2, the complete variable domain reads NAGVMQNPRHLVRRRGQEARLRCSPMKGHSHVYWYRQLPEEGLKFMVYLQKENIIDESGMPKERFSAEFPKEGPSILRIQQVVRGDSAAYFCASSFGSGHTGELFFGEGSRLTVL.

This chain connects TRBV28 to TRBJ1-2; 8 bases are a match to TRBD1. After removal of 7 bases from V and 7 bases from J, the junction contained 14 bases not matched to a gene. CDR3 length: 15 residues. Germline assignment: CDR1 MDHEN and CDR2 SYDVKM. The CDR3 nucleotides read TGTGCCAGCACCACCCCCGGCAGGGGGCCTAGTGGCTACACCTTC. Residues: CASTTPGRGPSGYTF.

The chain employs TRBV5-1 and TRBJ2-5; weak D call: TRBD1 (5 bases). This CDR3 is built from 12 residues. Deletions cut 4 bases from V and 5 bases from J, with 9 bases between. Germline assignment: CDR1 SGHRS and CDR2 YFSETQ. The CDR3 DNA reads TGCGCCAGCAGCGAGCCAGGGGAGACCCAGTACTTC. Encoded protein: CASSEPGETQYF.

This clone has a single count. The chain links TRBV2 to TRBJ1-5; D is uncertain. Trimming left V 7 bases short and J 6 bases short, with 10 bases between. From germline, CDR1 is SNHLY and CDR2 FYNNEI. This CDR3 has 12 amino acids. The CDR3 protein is CASNAGSQPQHF. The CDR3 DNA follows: TGTGCCAGCAACGCAGGTAGTCAGCCCCAGCATTTT. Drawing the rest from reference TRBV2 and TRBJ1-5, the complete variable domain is EPEVTQTPSHQVTQMGQEVILRCVPISNHLYFYWYRQILGQKVEFLVSFYNNEISEKSEIFDDQFSVERPDGSNFTLKIRSTKLEDSAMYFCASNAGSQPQHFGDGTRLSIL.

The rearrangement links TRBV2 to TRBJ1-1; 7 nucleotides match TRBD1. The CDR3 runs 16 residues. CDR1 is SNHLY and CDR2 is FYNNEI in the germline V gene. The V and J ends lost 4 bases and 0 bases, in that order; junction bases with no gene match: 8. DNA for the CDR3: TGTGCCAGCAGTGCTCCGGGACAGATAATGAACACTGAAGCTTTCTTT. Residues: CASSAPGQIMNTEAFF.

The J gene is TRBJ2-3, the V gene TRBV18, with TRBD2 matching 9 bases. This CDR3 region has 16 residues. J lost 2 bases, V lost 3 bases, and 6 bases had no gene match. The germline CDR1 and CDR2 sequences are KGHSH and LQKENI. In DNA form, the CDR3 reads TGTGCCAGCTCACCCACAGTGGGACTAGCCACAGATACGCAGTATTTT. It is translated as CASSPTVGLATDTQYF. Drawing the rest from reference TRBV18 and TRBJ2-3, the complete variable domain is NAGVMQNPRHLVRRRGQEARLRCSPMKGHSHVYWYRQLPEEGLKFMVYLQKENIIDESGMPKERFSAEFPKEGPSILRIQQVVRGDSAAYFCASSPTVGLATDTQYFGPGTRLTVL.

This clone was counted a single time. The CDR3 region is CATSRDRRAPETQYF. CDR3 nucleotides: TGTGCCACCAGCAGAGATCGGAGAGCCCCAGAGACCCAGTACTTC. This chain links TRBV15 with TRBJ2-5, with D unresolved. CDR1 and CDR2 from the germline V gene are LNHNV and YYDKDF (reference sequence). CDR3 length equals 15 residues. V was cut by 0 bases and J by 4 bases, with 12 bases left in between.

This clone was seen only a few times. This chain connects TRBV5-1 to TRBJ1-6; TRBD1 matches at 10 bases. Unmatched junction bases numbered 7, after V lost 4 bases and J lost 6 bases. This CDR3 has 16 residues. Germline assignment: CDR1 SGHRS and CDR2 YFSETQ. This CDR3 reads CASSGGQGTPNSPLHF. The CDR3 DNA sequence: TGCGCCAGCAGCGGGGGACAGGGGACTCCTAATTCACCCCTCCACTTT.

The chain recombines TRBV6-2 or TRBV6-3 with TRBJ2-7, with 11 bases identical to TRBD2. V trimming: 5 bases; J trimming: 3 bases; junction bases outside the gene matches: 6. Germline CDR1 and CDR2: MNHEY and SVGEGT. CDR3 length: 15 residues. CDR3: CASSATSGKLYEQYF. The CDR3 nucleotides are TGTGCCAGCAGTGCGACTAGCGGGAAACTCTACGAGCAGTACTTC.

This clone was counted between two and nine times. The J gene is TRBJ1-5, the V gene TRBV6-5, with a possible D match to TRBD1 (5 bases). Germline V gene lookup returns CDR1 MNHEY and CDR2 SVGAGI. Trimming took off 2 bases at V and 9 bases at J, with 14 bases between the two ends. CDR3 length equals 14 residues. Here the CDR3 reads CASSYQQRDWPQHF. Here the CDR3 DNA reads TGTGCCAGCAGTTACCAACAGCGGGACTGGCCCCAGCATTTT.

The CDR3 nucleotides read TGTGCCAGCAGTTTTAGGGGGGGCTATAATTCACCCCTCCACTTT. It specifies CASSFRGGYNSPLHF. The chain employs TRBV28 and TRBJ1-6; D is perhaps TRBD1 (6 bases). Trimming stripped 3 bases from V and 3 bases from J, with 9 bases between. This CDR3 has 15 residues. The V gene's germline CDR1 is MDHEN and CDR2 SYDVKM.

The CDR3 DNA reads as TGTGCCATATCCTTAGCCCGGGACCGGGGGGACTCCTACGAGCAGTACTTC. Translation gives CAISLARDRGDSYEQYF. The chain has TRBV10-3 and TRBJ2-7; TRBD2 matches 7 bases. The CDR3 loop spans 17 amino acids. Germline trimming cut 9 bases from V and 0 bases from J; bases unmatched to any gene: 17. Germline V gene sequence: CDR1 ENHRY, CDR2 SYGVKD.

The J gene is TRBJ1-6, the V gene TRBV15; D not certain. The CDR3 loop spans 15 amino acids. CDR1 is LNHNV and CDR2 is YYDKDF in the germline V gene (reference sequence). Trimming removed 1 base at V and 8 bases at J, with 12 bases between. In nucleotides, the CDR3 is TGTGCCACCAGCAGAGGACGGATAGACTATTCACCCCTCCACTTT. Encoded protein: CATSRGRIDYSPLHF. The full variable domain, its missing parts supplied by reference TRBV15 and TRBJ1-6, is DAMVIQNPRYQVTQFGKPVTLSCSQTLNHNVMYWYQQKSSQAPKLLFHYYDKDFNNEADTPDNFQSRRPNTSFCFLDIRSPGLGDTAMYLCATSRGRIDYSPLHFGNGTRLTVT.

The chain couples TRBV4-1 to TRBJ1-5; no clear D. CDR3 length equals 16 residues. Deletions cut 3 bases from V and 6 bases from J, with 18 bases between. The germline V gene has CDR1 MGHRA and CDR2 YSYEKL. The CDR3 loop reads CASSHPRGERSQPQHF. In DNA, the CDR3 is TGCGCCAGCAGCCATCCACGCGGGGAACGAAGTCAGCCCCAGCATTTT.

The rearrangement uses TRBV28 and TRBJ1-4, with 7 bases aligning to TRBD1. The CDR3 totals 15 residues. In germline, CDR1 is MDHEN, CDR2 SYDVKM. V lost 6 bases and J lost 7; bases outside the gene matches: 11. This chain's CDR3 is CASSTQGVWGEKLFF. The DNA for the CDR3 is TGTGCCAGCAGCACTCAGGGGGTATGGGGTGAAAAACTGTTTTTT.

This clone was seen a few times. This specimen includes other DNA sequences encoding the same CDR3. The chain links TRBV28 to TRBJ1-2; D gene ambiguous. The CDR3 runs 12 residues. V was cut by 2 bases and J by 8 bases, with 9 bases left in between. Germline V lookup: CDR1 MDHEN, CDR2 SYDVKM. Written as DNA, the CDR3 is TGTGCCAGCAGTTTAAACACGGGAGGCTACACCTTC. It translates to CASSLNTGGYTF.

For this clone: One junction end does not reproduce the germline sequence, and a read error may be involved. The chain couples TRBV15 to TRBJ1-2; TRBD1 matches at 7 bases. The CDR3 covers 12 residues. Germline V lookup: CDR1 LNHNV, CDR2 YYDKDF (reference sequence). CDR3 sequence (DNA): TGTGCCACCAGCAGAGATCTGGGACAGAGCCTCTTC. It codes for CATSRDLGQSLF.

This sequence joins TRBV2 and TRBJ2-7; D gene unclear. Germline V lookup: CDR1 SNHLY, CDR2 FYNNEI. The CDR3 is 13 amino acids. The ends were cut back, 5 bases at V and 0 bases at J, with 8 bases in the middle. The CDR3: CASSYWASYEQYF. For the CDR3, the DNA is TGTGCCAGCAGTTATTGGGCCTCCTACGAGCAGTACTTC. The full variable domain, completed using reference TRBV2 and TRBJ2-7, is EPEVTQTPSHQVTQMGQEVILRCVPISNHLYFYWYRQILGQKVEFLVSFYNNEISEKSEIFDDQFSVERPDGSNFTLKIRSTKLEDSAMYFCASSYWASYEQYFGPGTRLTVT.

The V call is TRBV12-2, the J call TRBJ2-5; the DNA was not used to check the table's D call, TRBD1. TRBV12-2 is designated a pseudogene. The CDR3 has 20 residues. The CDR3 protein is CASRLASKGNRGAPQETQYF. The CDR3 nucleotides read TGTGCAAGTCGCTTAGCCTCGAAAGGGAACAGGGGGGCACCTCAAGAGACCCAGTACTTC.

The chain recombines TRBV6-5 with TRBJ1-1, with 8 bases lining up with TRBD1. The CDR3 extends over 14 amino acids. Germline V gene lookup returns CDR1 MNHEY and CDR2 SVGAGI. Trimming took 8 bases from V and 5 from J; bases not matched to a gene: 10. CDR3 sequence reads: CASGGRQGLTEAFF. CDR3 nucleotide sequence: TGTGCCAGCGGGGGACGACAGGGGTTGACTGAAGCTTTCTTT.

In DNA form, the CDR3 reads TGTGCCAGCAGTCCGAGACAGCTGATGGGGCTGAACACTGAAGCTTTCTTT. Its translation: CASSPRQLMGLNTEAFF. The gene calls are TRBV28 and TRBJ1-1; a weak D match, TRBD1 (5 bases). The CDR3 contains 17 residues. In germline, CDR1 is MDHEN, CDR2 SYDVKM. The V end lost 5 bases, the J end lost 0 bases, and 19 bases lay between the germline ends.